These T cell receptor beta chains were read from a single sample in a study of shared clonotypes between healthy human individuals. This table comes from immunoSEQ multiplex PCR, and its TCRdb copy is limited to in-frame clones, with some not included. The sample lists about 660,000 clones; around two thirds were seen once. Sample: memory CD4+ T cells sorted from blood. These receptors all stem from a woman aged 30 to 39 in good health. Each CDR3 is given with its conserved first and last residue. A D gene is named only where the DNA matches it firmly. Size values are once, few and many counts, or a class for expanded clones, and some rows have none.

size	J	V	D	DNA	CDR3
-	TRBJ2-5	TRBV7-6	-	TGTGCCAGCAGGGCCGGCGGTGAGACCCAGTACTTC	CASRAGGETQYF
-	TRBJ1-1	TRBV6-1	TRBD1	TGTGCCAGCAGTGACAGGGGGAGAAGGACTGAAGCTTTCTTT	CASSDRGRRTEAFF
-	TRBJ1-1	TRBV11-2	-	TGTGCCAGCAGCTTACTTTGGAATTCGCCCTCTGAAGCTTTCTTT	CASSLLWNSPSEAFF
-	TRBJ2-3	TRBV7-8	-	TGTGCCAGCACCGATTCCTGGGATACGCAGTATTTT	CASTDSWDTQYF
-	TRBJ1-5	TRBV18	TRBD1	TGTGCCAGCTCACCAGGACAGGGGTTAAGTCAGCCCCAGCATTTT	CASSPGQGLSQPQHF
-	TRBJ2-7	TRBV27	-	TGTGCCAGCAGTTTAAGGATGGACAGCCGTCTTGGCGAGCAGTACTTC	CASSLRMDSRLGEQYF
few	TRBJ1-4	TRBV28	-	TGTGCCAGCAGTTTTTTCGGCGCCGGAGGACAGAAATTT	CASSFFGAGGQKF
once	TRBJ2-1	TRBV5-4	-	TGTGCCAGCAGCTTGAAGGGGTCCCTTGAGCAGTTCTTC	CASSLKGSLEQFF
-	TRBJ1-2	TRBV6-6	-	TGTGCCAGCAGTTACTTTTCTAACTATGGCTACACCTTC	CASSYFSNYGYTF
-	TRBJ2-5	TRBV7-7	TRBD2	TGTGCCAGCAGCCGGGAGGGGACCGAGGCGCGGACCCAGTACTTC	CASSREGTEARTQYF
-	TRBJ2-1	TRBV11-3	-	TGTGCCAGCAGCTTAGATCTGGGGAAAACCCTAGGAGCCTACAATGAGCAGTTCTTC	CASSLDLGKTLGAYNEQFF
-	TRBJ1-1	TRBV7-6	-	TGTGCCAGCAGCTTATTGAACACTGAAGCTTTCTTT	CASSLLNTEAFF
-	TRBJ2-7	TRBV5-1	-	TGCGCCAGCAGCTTGGACAGGACGGTCTCCTACGAGCAGTACTTC	CASSLDRTVSYEQYF
-	TRBJ1-6	TRBV30	-	TGTGCCTGGTCCAAAGACCCTGAGGATGCCTATAATTCACCCCTCCACTTT	CAWSKDPEDAYNSPLHF
-	TRBJ1-1	TRBV14	TRBD1	TGTGCCAGCAGCTGGGACAGGGGCACTGAAGCTTTCTTT	CASSWDRGTEAFF
-	TRBJ2-3	TRBV7-8	-	TGTGCCAGCAGCCCGAAGGGGTCAGGGAGAGGCACAGATACGCAGTATTTT	CASSPKGSGRGTDTQYF
-	TRBJ2-7	TRBV5-1	-	TGCGCCAGCAGCTTGGCCGGGACGCAGACTAACGAGCAGTACTTC	CASSLAGTQTNEQYF
-	TRBJ2-1	TRBV29-1	-	TGCAGCGTCCGATCCTATGAGCAGTTCTTC	CSVRSYEQFF
once	TRBJ2-7	TRBV11-3	TRBD1	TGTGCCAGCAGCCGCGGGACAGGGTCCCACGAGCAGTACTTC	CASSRGTGSHEQYF
-	TRBJ2-5	TRBV28	TRBD1	TGTGCCAGCAGTCCCCACCGGGACAGCCTGCCCAATGTAGAAGAGACCCAGTACTTC	CASSPHRDSLPNVEETQYF
-	TRBJ1-5	TRBV6-1	-	TGTGCCAGCAGTGAATGGGCAGGGCGTCAGCCCCAGCATTTT	CASSEWAGRQPQHF
few	TRBJ2-3	TRBV6-4	-	TGTGCCAGCAGTAAAATCGGGAGCACAGATACGCAGTATTTT	CASSKIGSTDTQYF
-	TRBJ2-1	TRBV7-2	-	TGTGCCAGCAGCTTGAGACAGTCCACGGCGGGACGAACCAATGAGCAGTTCTTC	CASSLRQSTAGRTNEQFF
-	TRBJ1-1	TRBV6-5	-	TGTGCCAGCTGCGGGCAGGTAACCTTTGAAGCTTTCTTT	CASCGQVTFEAFF
-	TRBJ2-1	TRBV27	-	TGTGCCAGCAGTTTTCACGACAGGTACAATGAGCAGTTCTTC	CASSFHDRYNEQFF
-	TRBJ2-1	TRBV5-1	TRBD2	TGCGCCAGCACGCAAGCGGGAGGCTACAATGAGCAGTTCTTC	CASTQAGGYNEQFF
-	TRBJ1-5	TRBV7-4	-	TGTGCCAGCAGCTTAGCGCGGGGGCTTGGCAATCAGCCCCAGCATTTT	CASSLARGLGNQPQHF
-	TRBJ2-7	TRBV7-9	-	TGTGCCAGCTCAGTGGGGGACACCTACGAGCAGTACTTC	CASSVGDTYEQYF
-	TRBJ2-7	TRBV7-2	TRBD1	TGTGCCTTAACCTGGACAGGGATCGAGCAGTACTTC	CALTWTGIEQYF
-	TRBJ1-5	TRBV6-1	-	TGTGCCAGCAGTCACTTACTGAATCAGCCCCAGCATTTT	CASSHLLNQPQHF
-	TRBJ2-2	TRBV19	TRBD1	TGTGCCAGTAGTATAGATCTTTACAGGGGACGGGCCGGGGAGCTGTTTTTT	CASSIDLYRGRAGELFF
-	TRBJ2-5	TRBV7-9	-	TGTGCCAGCTCTCCCCCGGAGGGCACCCAGTACTTC	CASSPPEGTQYF
-	TRBJ2-7	TRBV10-1	TRBD2	TGCGCCAGCAGTGACGGACTAGCGGGGACCCGATACGAGCAGTACTTC	CASSDGLAGTRYEQYF
-	TRBJ2-2	TRBV11-2	-	TGTGCCAGCAGCTCCGAACCGGGATTTAACACCGGGGAGCTGTTTTTT	CASSSEPGFNTGELFF
-	TRBJ2-6	TRBV19	-	TGTGCCAGTAGAATTGCTGGGGCCAACGTCCTGACTTTC	CASRIAGANVLTF
-	TRBJ1-2	TRBV18	TRBD1	TGTGCCAGCTCACCGGGACAGGCTGCTATGTTGAGTGGCTACACCTTC	CASSPGQAAMLSGYTF
-	TRBJ1-1	TRBV5-1	TRBD1	TGCGCCAGCAGGGGACAGGTGGACACTGAAGCTTTCTTT	CASRGQVDTEAFF
-	TRBJ2-5	TRBV5-5	TRBD2	TGTGCCAGCACCCGGACCCCCAGGGAGGGAGCACAGACCCAGTACTTC	CASTRTPREGAQTQYF
-	TRBJ1-1	TRBV7-9	-	TGTGCCAGCAGCTCCCACAGGGTTTTGGACACTGAAGCTTTCTTT	CASSSHRVLDTEAFF
-	TRBJ1-4	TRBV7-8	TRBD1	TGTGCCAGCAGCCCTACCTCAGGGGGGGAAAATGAAAAACTGTTTTTT	CASSPTSGGENEKLFF